This T cell receptor (beta chain) was identified during a study of cytomegalovirus exposure and HLA in healthy donors. About the research overall: Around 86 million unique TCRs, all from HLA-typed donors, were included in an early release of the data. Study results and limitations: Associated with HLA alleles at 0.05 false discovery rate in a later analysis were 16,951 TCR beta sequences.

To note about this clone: The antigen is unknown.

The PCR made use of 60 Vbeta and 13 Jbeta primers. Clones were read by immunoSEQ multiplex PCR, and TCRdb kept only the in-frame ones, dropping some. The sample totals about 110,000 clones. Sequencing was performed on PBMCs. This receptor was identified in a man under 40 in good health and CMV-seronegative.

CDR3 sequence: CASNIGGGRPDTQYF. Written as DNA, the CDR3 is TGTGCCAGCAATATAGGGGGCGGAAGACCAGATACGCAGTATTTT. V is TRBV6-5 and J is TRBJ2-3, with 7 bases fitting TRBD1. Germline CDR1 reads MNHEY; CDR2 reads SVGAGI. The CDR3 extends over 15 amino acids. The J segment lost 4 bases and the V segment lost 7 bases, leaving 11 bases of the junction unmatched.